This TCR beta chain appears in the sequencing data of a study of T cells in Graves' hyperthyroidism and ophthalmopathy. CDR1 and CDR2 from the germline V gene are MNHEY and SVGEGT. The CDR3 length is 17 residues. The ends lost 5 bases at V and 0 bases at J; junction bases unmatched: 7. Researchers took RNA transcripts and amplified the TCR beta CDR3 regions from them. The HTBI primer set served for first-round RT-PCR of the TCR CDR3. TCRdb redid the calling of the multiplex PCR reads with MiXCR, one entry per CDR3 protein. The table lists around 300,000 distinct CDR3 sequences, about 25% of them singletons. This clonotype was counted between two and nine times.

This receptor was identified in a man in his forties or fifties with Graves' hyperthyroidism that later progressed to Graves' ophthalmopathy. V gene TRBV6-2 or TRBV6-3 combines with J gene TRBJ1-6; 7 nucleotides align to TRBD1. Specimen: blood. As DNA, the CDR3 is TGTGCCAGCAGTGCCGGGACAGCGAGCTCCTATAATTCACCCCTCCACTTT. Amino acid sequence: CASSAGTASSYNSPLHF.